This T cell receptor beta chain was identified during a study of beta chain features in type 1 diabetes (dated 2018 in TCRdb). As for the study more broadly: Mean age, gender distribution, total cell number and subset yield were not different between patients and healthy donors. A total of 90 million to 140 million sorted cells were examined across all samples, and RNA yield correlated strongly with the number of cells per subset. In the study, TCRB repertoires of sorted circulating CD4+ T cell subsets from recently diagnosed type 1 diabetes patients were compared with those of matched healthy donors. Naive and central memory subsets were obtained from all 30 or so donors, but regulatory and stem cell-like memory subsets were isolated from only 8 patients and 8 healthy donors.

From each donor, a single peripheral blood sample of 95 to 150 mL on average was drawn into heparinised tubes. Using a panel that included CD45RO, CCR7, CD25, CD127, CD95 and CD27, naive, central memory, regulatory and stem cell-like memory CD4+ T cells were sorted on a BD FACSAria II. All sorted populations exceeded 95% purity. PBMCs were separated immediately by Lymphoprep density gradient centrifugation and were stained directly, without being cultured. Samples were stained and sorted in pairs, with one healthy donor and one patient per experiment, so that batch effects were minimized. A word on this clone: The target of this receptor is not known. No much larger clonotype is one base removed from it; base qualities were not supplied. This CDR3 is also generated by other DNA sequences in the sample.

Taken from cysteine to phenylalanine, the CDR3 has 13 residues. Left in the record is the CDR3 DNA by itself, 39 bases read in frame from the first base. From the germline V gene, CDR1 is SNHLY and CDR2 is FYNNEI. V is pruned by 6 bases and J by 6 bases, leaving 4 bases of the junction without a gene match. Points the paper makes about the study in general: Shorter templates might be favored by PCR, yet because patient and control samples were amplified and corrected together, any such skew would affect both groups equally. Because the HLA sub-analyses included only small numbers of individuals, any influence of HLA type on TCRB rearrangement was left unresolved. Naive, central memory and regulatory TCRB repertoires appeared to be more alike among patients than among healthy donors. In all four CD4+ subsets, TCRB CDR3 length was moderately but significantly shorter in type 1 diabetes patients. Fewer insertions and more nucleotide deletions at VDJ recombination sites were observed in patients with type 1 diabetes, implying thymic rearrangement abnormalities. Because cDNA was sequenced instead of genomic DNA, highly expressing activated cells could be over-represented, though the groups showed no difference in activation or CD3 levels.

The High Capacity cDNA Reverse Transcription Kit was used to reverse transcribe all of the isolated RNA, meaning that expressed TCRB transcripts were what got sequenced. Deep immunoSEQ sequencing was applied to naive, central memory and regulatory T cell samples, giving an average of about 3.57 million total reads per sample. After sorted cells were lysed in RLT buffer, RNA was extracted with DNase-treated RNeasy Micro or Mini kits, with the choice depending on cell number. To prevent cross-contamination, each cell subset was processed individually, whereas patient and healthy donor samples were processed jointly. The immunoSEQ multiplex PCR was used to amplify TCRB sequences from cDNA, yielding 87-bp fragments that span the CDR3 region. Sequencing of the amplicons was performed on the Illumina HiSeq platform. Per the source publication's procedure: PCR bias was computationally corrected using synthetic template baselines, reads within Hamming distance 2 were collapsed, and singletons that could not be merged were discarded. Reads were aligned against IMGT so that V, D and J genes, CDR3 length and insertions or deletions at six rearrangement sites could be assigned. Within each subset, clonotype counts were normalized to sorted cell number, after which true diversity and Gini coefficients were computed with the tcR R package. The overlap coefficient, calculated on TCRB nucleotide sequences, was used to quantify repertoire sharing. As a proxy for the pre-selection repertoire, out-of-frame TCRB sequences from naive cells were analyzed. As stored in TCRdb, this immuneACCESS dataset retains in-frame rearrangements with V and J assigned. A fraction of the clones does not appear; measured against another copy, unresolved V genes explain less than half of the discrepancy, and the remainder lacks a known reason. The V and J calls and clone size come from that table; D and trimming were worked out from the DNA. The sample table shows 680,000 or so clones, and around 15% are seen once. The ten top clones hold roughly 0.022% of the sample.

The specimen was naive CD4+ T cells from blood. Explained via the paper, the cell subset or site label denotes: true naive CD4+ T cells. The TCR comes from a man aged 18 to 30 with type 1 diabetes. The chain couples TRBV2 to TRBJ2-1; 8 bases in the middle match TRBD1. The base sequence is TGTGCCAGCAGAGGGACAGGTGGCAATGAGCAGTTCTTC. Translated, it gives CASRGTGGNEQFF.